This passage covers 2 T cell receptor beta chains from one sample sequenced in a study of blood T cell repertoires in COVID-19. Repertoires were generated with immunoSEQ multiplex PCR, while TCRdb's copy carries only in-frame clones and drops some. The sample shows 280,000 or so clones, around 85% of them seen only once. The specimen was PBMCs or T cells enriched from blood (not recorded which). All receptors come from a woman between 50 and 59 years old who had recovered from COVID-19.

The rearrangement links TRBV15 to TRBJ1-1, with D possibly matching TRBD1 (5 bases). Germline CDR1 and CDR2: LNHNV and YYDKDF (reference sequence). V was cut by 0 bases and J by 9 bases, with 17 bases left in between. The CDR3 totals 15 residues. CDR3 sequence (DNA): TGTGCCACCAGCAGAGATTTACGGGCCAGGGAAAAAGCTTTCTTT. It translates to CATSRDLRAREKAFF.

The chain joins TRBV5-4 to TRBJ2-3; possible D gene TRBD2, 5 bases. V lost 0 bases and J lost 6, with 14 bases in between. Germline values: CDR1 SGHNT, CDR2 YYREEE (reference sequence). The CDR3 totals 15 residues. CDR3 sequence: CASSLASSSWDTQYF. CDR3 DNA sequence: TGTGCCAGCAGCTTGGCCTCGTCTAGCTGGGATACGCAGTATTTT. Full variable domain (remainder filled in from reference TRBV5-4 and TRBJ2-3): ETGVTQSPTHLIKTRGQQVTLRCSSQSGHNTVSWYQQALGQGPQFIFQYYREEENGRGNFPPRFSGLQFPNYSSELNVNALELDDSALYLCASSLASSSWDTQYFGPGTRLTVL.